The source of this T cell receptor (beta chain) is a study of cytomegalovirus exposure and HLA in healthy donors. CDR1 and CDR2 (germline): MNHEY, SMNVEV (reference sequence). The CDR3 has 16 amino acids. This PCR relied on a set of 60 Vbeta primers and 13 Jbeta primers. TCRdb's copy holds only in-frame clones and misses some; the assay was immunoSEQ multiplex PCR. The repertoire includes fewer than 150,000 clones, 73% of them detected once, and over 13% sits in the top ten. This sequence originates from a human donor in good health. The sample consisted of PBMCs. The chain is built from TRBV27 and TRBJ2-5; 8 bases are a match to TRBD1. The closer fit of TRBJ2-7 to the DNA end suggests the J call may be wrong. The CDR3 reads CASSSFYQGAAYEQYF. The CDR3 region has the DNA TGTGCCAGCAGTTCCTTCTATCAGGGGGCTGCCTACGAGCAGTACTTC.